Below, one T cell receptor beta chain is given with its context. Methods used by the authors: Amplification from reference gene primers served as the basis for estimated nucleated cell counts. Assay used: immunoSEQ multiplex PCR; TCRdb lists only in-frame clones, some missing. D and trimming were read from the DNA, whereas the V and J calls and clone size are those reported in that table. The sample comprises around 100,000 clones, 90% of which are singletons, and 4.5% to 5.5% rests with the top ten. This sample was included in a study of blood T cell repertoires in COVID-19. Study as a whole: Acute-phase and convalescent COVID-19 samples originated in the United States, Italy and Spain.

The CDR3 loop spans 12 amino acids. V dropped 2 bases and J dropped 4 bases, with 7 bases sitting between them. Looked up from germline, CDR1 is SGHRS and CDR2 is YFSETQ. This TCR was recovered from a man between 50 and 59 years old with acute or convalescent COVID-19. The sample consisted of peripheral blood. The chain employs TRBV5-1 and TRBJ2-7; D perhaps matches TRBD2 (5 bases). CDR3 DNA sequence: TGCGCCAGCAGCTTCACGGGGTACGAGCAGTACTTC. Encoded protein: CASSFTGYEQYF.